These 12 T cell receptor beta chains were all obtained from the same sample, sequenced in a study of cytomegalovirus exposure and HLA in healthy donors. The PCR had 60 Vbeta and 13 Jbeta primers. Profiled with immunoSEQ multiplex PCR; TCRdb holds only in-frame clones, not every one. This table has about 98,000 clones, about 85% appearing once. The material sequenced was PBMCs. The origin of the receptors is a female donor in good health and CMV-seropositive.

This clone was seen more than once but under ten times. This chain connects TRBV4-1 to TRBJ1-1, with TRBD1 matching 7 bases. Per germline, CDR1 MGHRA and CDR2 YSYEKL. V gave up 4 bases and J gave up 3 bases; unmatched junction bases: 5. The CDR3 has 14 amino acids. In DNA, the CDR3 is TGCGCCAGCAGCCTGACCGACAGGGACACTGAAGCTTTCTTT. As protein: CASSLTDRDTEAFF.

The chain has TRBV4-2 and TRBJ1-3; D is uncertain. The length of the CDR3 is 14 residues. Trimming removed 3 bases at V and 0 bases at J, with 6 bases between. In germline, CDR1 is LGHNA, CDR2 YNFKEQ. CDR3 amino acids: CASSHPSSGNTIYF. CDR3 coding DNA: TGTGCCAGCAGCCATCCATCCTCTGGAAACACCATATATTTT.

The rearrangement links TRBV6-1 to TRBJ1-1, with a tentative D call TRBD1 (6 bases). Deletions cut 7 bases from V and 5 bases from J, with 20 bases between. The CDR3 is 15 amino acids. Germline V gene lookup returns CDR1 MNHNS and CDR2 SASEGT. This CDR3 is CASTNFRDIGTEAFF. Written as DNA, the CDR3 is TGTGCCAGCACCAACTTTCGGGACATTGGAACTGAAGCTTTCTTT.

The chain carries TRBV14 and TRBJ1-6; D might be TRBD1 (5 bases). The CDR3 length is 16 residues. V lost 0 bases to trimming and J lost 5 bases, with 11 bases between them. Germline V lookup: CDR1 SGHDN, CDR2 FVKESK. In DNA, the CDR3 is TGTGCCAGCAGCCAAGATCCAGGGCGGCATAATTCACCCCTCCACTTT. Its translation: CASSQDPGRHNSPLHF.

The chain carries TRBV10-2 and TRBJ2-7, with D tentatively TRBD2 (5 bases). Looked up from germline, CDR1 is WSHSY and CDR2 is SAAADI. Trimming stripped 3 bases from V and 0 bases from J, with 9 bases between. The CDR3 runs to 14 residues. CDR3 sequence (DNA): TGCGCCAGCAGTGAAGGGAGAGCCTCCTACGAGCAGTACTTC. Its protein is CASSEGRASYEQYF.

This chain connects TRBV5-1 to TRBJ2-3; 8 bases agree with TRBD1. This CDR3 is built from 16 residues. Germline CDR1 and CDR2: SGHRS and YFSETQ. The V gene end was trimmed by 6 bases and the J gene end by 2 bases; junction bases not matched to a gene: 11. The CDR3 sequence is CASTSRSGGPTDTQYF. The CDR3 region has the DNA TGCGCCAGCACCTCCCGGTCAGGGGGCCCCACAGATACGCAGTATTTT.

The CDR3 region is CASSEDWTGENPGTIYF. The CDR3 region has the DNA TGTGCCAGCAGTGAAGACTGGACAGGAGAAAACCCAGGCACCATATATTTT. This chain joins TRBV2 and TRBJ1-3, with 7 positions matching TRBD1. Germline assignment: CDR1 SNHLY and CDR2 FYNNEI. This CDR3 region has 17 residues. J lost 9 bases, V lost 1 base, and 15 bases had no gene match.

The rearrangement joins TRBV4-1 to TRBJ2-2, with D perhaps matching TRBD2 (6 bases). From germline, CDR1 is MGHRA and CDR2 YSYEKL. The length of the CDR3 is 15 residues. V was shortened by 1 base and J by 6 bases, with 12 bases between the two germline ends. CDR3 region: CASSQVRGRAGELFF. The CDR3 nucleotides read TGCGCCAGCAGCCAAGTGCGGGGTCGCGCCGGGGAGCTGTTTTTT.

The genes are TRBV9 and TRBJ2-5, with 9 bases identical to TRBD1. J was trimmed by 5 bases and V by 1 base; bases with no gene match: 9. The germline V gene has CDR1 SGDLS and CDR2 YYNGEE. This CDR3 has 16 amino acids. Here the CDR3 DNA reads TGTGCCAGCAGCGTAATGGGGACAGGGTCTACGGAGACCCAGTACTTC. It codes for CASSVMGTGSTETQYF.

This clone was seen just once. The chain recombines TRBV5-1 with TRBJ1-1, with D perhaps matching TRBD1 (6 bases). The V end lost 0 bases, the J end lost 5 bases, and 14 bases lay between the germline ends. The CDR3 has 15 amino acids. Germline V gene data show CDR1 as SGHRS and CDR2 as YFSETQ. CDR3 protein: CASSLGTGRGTEAFF. CDR3 DNA: TGCGCCAGCAGCTTGGGCACAGGGCGGGGGACTGAAGCTTTCTTT. The full variable domain, in which reference TRBV5-1 and TRBJ1-1 provide the parts outside the CDR3, is KAGVTQTPRYLIKTRGQQVTLSCSPISGHRSVSWYQQTPGQGLQFLFEYFSETQRNKGNFPGRFSGRQFSNSRSEMNVSTLELGDSALYLCASSLGTGRGTEAFFGQGTRLTVV.

The V call is TRBV19, the J call TRBJ2-2; TRBD2 might be the D (6 bases). The germline V gene encodes CDR1 LNHDA and CDR2 SQIVND (reference sequence). The V end lost 7 bases, the J end lost 3 bases, and 21 bases lay between the germline ends. The CDR3 is 17 amino acids. CDR3 sequence: CASTLRSGRGYTGELFF. The CDR3 DNA is TGTGCCAGTACCCTCAGATCAGGCCGGGGGTACACCGGGGAGCTGTTTTTT.

This chain uses TRBV4-1 with TRBJ2-2; D possibly corresponds to TRBD2 (6 bases). This CDR3 has 13 residues. The germline V gene has CDR1 MGHRA and CDR2 YSYEKL. V lost 4 bases and J 6 bases, leaving 9 bases between the germline ends. The CDR3 loop is CASSPGGAGELFF. CDR3 nucleotide sequence: TGCGCCAGCAGCCCTGGAGGGGCCGGGGAGCTGTTTTTT.